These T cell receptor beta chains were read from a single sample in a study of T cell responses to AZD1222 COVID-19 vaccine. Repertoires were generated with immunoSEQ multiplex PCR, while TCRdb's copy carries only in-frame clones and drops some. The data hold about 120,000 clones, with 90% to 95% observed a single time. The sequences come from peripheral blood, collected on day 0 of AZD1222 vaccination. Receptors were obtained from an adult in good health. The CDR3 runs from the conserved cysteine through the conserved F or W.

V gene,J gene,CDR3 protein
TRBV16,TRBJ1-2,CASSQSRSDYGYTF
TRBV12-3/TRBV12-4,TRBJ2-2,CASSLLDTGELFF
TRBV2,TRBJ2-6,CASSGSSGANVLTF
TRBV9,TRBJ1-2,CASSVQGTYGYTF
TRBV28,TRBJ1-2,CASSFRGAYGYTF
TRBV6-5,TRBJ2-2,CASSYGLDITGELFF
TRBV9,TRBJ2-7,CASSVGAGAPRQYF
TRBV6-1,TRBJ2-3,CASSEAEGGYFSDTQYF
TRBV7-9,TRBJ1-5,CANKSGGEASNQPQHF
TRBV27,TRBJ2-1,CASASLTTGGYITNEQFF
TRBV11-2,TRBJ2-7,CASSRTDSYEQYF
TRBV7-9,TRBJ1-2,CASSPTEDNYGYTF
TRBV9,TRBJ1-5,CASSVTGLYQPQHF
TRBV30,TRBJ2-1,CAWSPLLEQFF
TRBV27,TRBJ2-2,CASSGANTGELFF
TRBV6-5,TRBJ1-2,CASMTTGKGGYTF
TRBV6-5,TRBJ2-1,CASRGTDYNEQFF
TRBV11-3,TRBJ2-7,CASRVAGGAGYEQYF
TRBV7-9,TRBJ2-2,CASSLTGSPVGELFF
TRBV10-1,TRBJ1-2,CASSGGTAANYGYTF
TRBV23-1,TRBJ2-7,CASSQSPGDAYEQYF
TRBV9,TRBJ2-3,CASSSGLAGATDTQYF
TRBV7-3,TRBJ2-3,CASSMEAGGTQYF
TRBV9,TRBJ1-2,CASSVSGDGYTF
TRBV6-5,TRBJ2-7,CASSPRGSYEQYF
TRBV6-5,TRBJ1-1,CASSSPTDRGHRAFF
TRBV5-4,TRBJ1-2,CASSGGPTMGYTF
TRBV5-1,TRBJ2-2,CASSAGSSGPPGELFF
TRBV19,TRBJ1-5,CASSTDRVQPQHF
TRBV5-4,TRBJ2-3,CASSPTSSSSTDTQYF
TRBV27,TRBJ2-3,CASSPQSERGTDTQYF
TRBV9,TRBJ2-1,CASSVAWQGAYEQFF
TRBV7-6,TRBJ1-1,CASSPRPGWGTEAFF
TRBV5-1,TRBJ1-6,CASSFEVRGRNSPLHF
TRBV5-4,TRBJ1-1,CASSLEGGNTEAFF
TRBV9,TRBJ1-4,CASSVGSRPGEKLFF
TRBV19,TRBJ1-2,CASFSSRPLRYGYTF
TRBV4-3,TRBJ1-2,CASSQAQGSDGYTF
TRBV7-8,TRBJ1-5,CASSLAGQGFYQPQHF
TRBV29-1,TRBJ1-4,CSVAGRLNNEKLFF
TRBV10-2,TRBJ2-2,CASSESSPGQAGELFF
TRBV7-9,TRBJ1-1,CASRTALDTEAFF
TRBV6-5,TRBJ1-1,CASSSPRPSMNTEAFF
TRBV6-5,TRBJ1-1,CASNHWTEAFF
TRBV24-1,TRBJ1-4,CATRGGANEKLFF
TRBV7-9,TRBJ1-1,CASSPRGPNTEAFF
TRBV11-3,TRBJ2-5,CASIPYRGCQETQYF
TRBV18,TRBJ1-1,CASSPKVNTEAFF
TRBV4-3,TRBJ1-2,CASSQELGNYGYTF
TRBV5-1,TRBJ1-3,CASSLEGGGNTIYF
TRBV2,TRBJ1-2,CASSRTDYGYTF